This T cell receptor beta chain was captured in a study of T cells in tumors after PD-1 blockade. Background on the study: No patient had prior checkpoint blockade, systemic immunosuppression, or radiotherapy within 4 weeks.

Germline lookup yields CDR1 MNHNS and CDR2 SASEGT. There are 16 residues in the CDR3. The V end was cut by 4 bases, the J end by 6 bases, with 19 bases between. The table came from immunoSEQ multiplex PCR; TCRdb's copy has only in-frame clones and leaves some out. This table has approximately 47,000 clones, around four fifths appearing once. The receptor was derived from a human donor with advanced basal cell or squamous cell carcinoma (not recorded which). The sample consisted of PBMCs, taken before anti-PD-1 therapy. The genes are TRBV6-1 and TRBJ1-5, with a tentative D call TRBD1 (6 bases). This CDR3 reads CASSGSGGQGRQPQHF. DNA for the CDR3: TGTGCCAGCAGTGGTTCTGGGGGCCAGGGACGTCAGCCCCAGCATTTT.